This T cell receptor (beta chain) appears in the sequencing data of a study of cytomegalovirus exposure and HLA in healthy donors. Study outcomes and limitations: The TCR clusters that emerged in the first cohort tended, a later analysis found, to co-occur in the 110 or so validation repertoires. In vitro checks showed that a few CMV-associated chains really do target CMV antigens. The classifier was said to identify cytomegalovirus status with high specificity and sensitivity. Associated with cytomegalovirus, according to the listing, were around 160 TCR beta chains.

Germline CDR1 reads LNHDA; CDR2 reads SQIVND (reference sequence). V lost 6 bases and J 1 base, leaving 15 bases between the germline ends. There are 15 residues in the CDR3. About this clone: Its antigen is not identified.

Sequencing was performed with immunoSEQ multiplex PCR; in TCRdb, only in-frame clones are kept and a portion is missing. This sample has around 170,000 clones, with roughly 85% found just once. The sample consisted of PBMCs. This TCR was sampled from a man aged 18 to 30 in good health and CMV-seropositive. The chain carries TRBV19 and TRBJ1-2; maybe TRBD1 (5 bases). Written as DNA, the CDR3 is TGTGCCAGTAGCCCTTCTGACAGCATTAACTATGGCTACACCTTC. This translates into CASSPSDSINYGYTF.